This TCR beta chain was profiled in a study of CD8+ T cells in alopecia areata. General observations from the study: Persistence in scalp and blood during tofacitinib was observed for many expanded lesional clones. Scalp clonality and expanded CD8+ clones among the top 100 were significantly decreased by tofacitinib.

Investigators isolated RNA and reverse transcribed it into cDNA to act as the sequencing template. TCRdb keeps only in-frame clones here, not all; method: immunoSEQ multiplex PCR. The sample records about 100,000 clones, just under 60% being singletons. V dropped 0 bases and J dropped 5 bases, with 9 bases sitting between them. The CDR3 is 13 residues long. Germline CDR1 reads SGHRS; CDR2 reads YFSETQ. Sample treatment: oral pan-JAK inhibitor, 5-10 mg twice daily. This clone showed up just a few times. Antigen specificity is unknown. This rearrangement joins TRBV5-1 to TRBJ2-7; D is possibly TRBD1 (5 bases). The source is a human donor with alopecia areata. The sample consisted of CD8+ T cells sorted from blood, taken at approximately week 56, from a patient treated with tofacitinib. In nucleotides, the CDR3 is TGCGCCAGCAGCTTGGGGGGCGCAGACGAGCAGTACTTC. This translates into CASSLGGADEQYF.